This T cell receptor (beta chain) appears in the sequencing data of a study of technical replicates of blood from a few donors. TCRdb keeps only in-frame clones here, not all; method: immunoSEQ multiplex PCR. The table shows 68,000 or so clones, with approximately 90% occurring only once. The CDR3 has 14 residues. Germline loops: CDR1 SGHTA, CDR2 FQGNSA. Trimming at V came to 4 bases and at J to 7 bases, leaving 9 bases not matched to a gene. The sequenced material came from PBMCs. This receptor was taken from a human donor in good health. Some clones in this sample may be carry-over from other donors' samples. This chain connects TRBV7-2 to TRBJ2-7; 8 nucleotides agree with TRBD1. The CDR3 region has the DNA TGTGCCAGCAGCTCCAGACAGGGGCCGTGGGAGCAGTACTTC. This sequence encodes CASSSRQGPWEQYF.